A single sample is the source of the 8 T cell receptor beta chains below, sequenced in a study of spatial heterogeneity in lung cancer. General study results and limits: Intratumoral expanded alpha and beta TCR counts were found to track tumor mutation counts.

MiXCR was run by TCRdb on the 5' RACE reads, yielding one entry per CDR3 protein. The table lists a few thousand distinct CDR3 sequences, roughly 8.3% of them singletons. These TCRs are of unknown antigen specificity. Time point noted: sample taken at primary tumor resection. Specimen: lung tumor tissue, collected at surgery. These receptors came from a male donor with early-stage non-small cell lung cancer.

The rearrangement uses TRBV4-2 and TRBJ2-2; 7 positions match TRBD1. Germline CDR1 is LGHNA and CDR2 is YNFKEQ. Trimming removed 8 bases from V and 1 base from J; junction bases left unmatched: 4. The CDR3 covers 14 residues. The CDR3 nucleotides read TGTGCCAGCTCAAGGGACAGGAACACCGGGGAGCTGTTTTTT. Translation: CASSRDRNTGELFF.

The sample holds a few counts of this clonotype. The chain carries TRBV7-8 and TRBJ1-5; perhaps TRBD1 as D (6 bases). The V end was cut by 2 bases, the J end by 2 bases, with 7 bases between. There are 14 residues in the CDR3. The germline V gene encodes CDR1 SGHVS and CDR2 FQNEAQ. The CDR3 spells CASSLPGGNQPQHF. CDR3 sequence (DNA): TGTGCCAGCAGCTTACCAGGGGGCAATCAGCCCCAGCATTTT.

This clonotype is categorized as medium-sized. The J gene is TRBJ1-1, the V gene TRBV7-9; no reliable D call. Germline V lookup: CDR1 SEHNR, CDR2 FQNEAQ (reference sequence). The CDR3 is made up of 13 amino acids. V was clipped by 3 bases and J by 1 base, with 6 bases between them. CDR3 coding DNA: TGTGCCAGCAGCTTGAGGGAGAACACTGAAGCTTTCTTT. Its translation: CASSLRENTEAFF.

This clonotype is judged medium-sized (0.01 to 0.1%). This chain links TRBV7-3 with TRBJ1-1; D gene uncertain. CDR3 length equals 13 residues. V lost 2 bases to trimming and J lost 5 bases, with 9 bases between them. The germline V gene has CDR1 SGHTA and CDR2 FQGTGA. Written as DNA, the CDR3 is TGTGCCAGCAGCTTATACAGAGGGACTGAAGCTTTCTTT. Translation gives CASSLYRGTEAFF.

This clonotype was seen ten or more times. The chain uses TRBV20-1 and TRBJ2-1; 11 nucleotides agree with TRBD2. V dropped 6 bases and J dropped 1; count of bases not matched to a gene: 2. This CDR3 contains 14 residues. Germline loops: CDR1 DFQATT, CDR2 SNEGSKA (reference sequence). CDR3 coding DNA: TGCAGTGCCGGGACTAGCGGTTCCTACAATGAGCAGTTCTTC. Translating it yields CSAGTSGSYNEQFF.

There are many counts of this clonotype. The chain employs TRBV5-1 and TRBJ2-7, with 9 bases matching TRBD1. Trimming at V came to 2 bases and at J to 2 bases, leaving 17 bases not matched to a gene. The CDR3 extends over 19 amino acids. Germline V gene sequence: CDR1 SGHRS, CDR2 YFSETQ. CDR3 bases: TGCGCCAGCAGCTTACAAAACCGCAGGGACAGGGACATCGCCTACGAGCAGTACTTC. Amino acid sequence: CASSLQNRRDRDIAYEQYF.

This clonotype is medium-sized by share. V is TRBV7-2 and J is TRBJ2-2; tentatively, D is TRBD1 (6 bases). The CDR3 is 14 residues long. The germline CDR1 and CDR2 sequences are SGHTA and FQGNSA. V lost 3 bases to trimming and J lost 1 base, with 6 bases between them. This CDR3 is CASSLTGNTGELFF. The CDR3 DNA is TGTGCCAGCAGCTTGACAGGGAACACCGGGGAGCTGTTTTTT.

The chain uses TRBV5-8 and TRBJ2-3; D gene unclear. The CDR3 spans 15 residues. CDR1 is SGHTS, CDR2 YDEGEE, per germline. The ends were cut back, 5 bases at V and 2 bases at J, with 15 bases in the middle. The CDR3 loop reads CASSADLPHTDTQYF. The CDR3 nucleotides are TGTGCCAGCAGTGCTGACCTTCCCCACACAGATACGCAGTATTTT.